The TCR beta chain under discussion was sequenced for a study of blood T cells in healthy people across ages. This clonotype was detected many times. It was with a sample-barcoded 5' primer and a J-beta primer mix that a second PCR of about 6 to 12 cycles was run. Each CDR3 protein is one row after TCRdb ran MiXCR on the 5' RACE reads. The data contain about a million distinct CDR3 sequences, 35% to 40% of them singletons. This CDR3 has 16 amino acids. V was pared by 4 bases and J by 0 bases, with 15 bases between. Germline V lookup: CDR1 MGHDK, CDR2 SYGVNS. This TCR derives from a man younger than 35 in good health. The chain joins TRBV25-1 to TRBJ1-2; a possible D gene is TRBD1 (6 bases). Sequenced material: blood. In DNA form, the CDR3 reads TGTGCCAGCAGTGCGATTGGGGGCAGAGCTAACTATGGCTACACCTTC. Its protein product is CASSAIGGRANYGYTF.